The 19 T cell receptor beta chains in this list originate from one sample, sequenced in a study of control samples from healthy donors and cancer patients. Repertoires were generated with immunoSEQ multiplex PCR, while TCRdb's copy carries only in-frame clones and drops some. This sample yields under 450,000 clones, of which around 90% are seen a single time; 5.5% to 8% belongs to the top ten. Sequenced material: PBMCs. These TCRs come from a middle-aged man with head and neck cancer.

The table lists this clone with a count of one. The chain links TRBV7-9 to TRBJ1-1, with TRBD1 identical over 7 bases. The ends lost 4 bases at V and 2 bases at J; junction bases unmatched: 7. The CDR3 loop spans 15 amino acids. In germline, CDR1 is SEHNR, CDR2 FQNEAQ (reference sequence). CDR3 sequence reads: CASSSATGSNTEAFF. In DNA form, the CDR3 reads TGTGCCAGCAGCTCCGCGACAGGGTCAAACACTGAAGCTTTCTTT.

To note about this clone: Within the sample, other DNA sequences also encode this same CDR3. This chain joins TRBV12-3 or TRBV12-4 and TRBJ2-7; D is uncertain. The CDR3 extends over 12 amino acids. V was cut by 1 base and J by 4 bases, with 5 bases left in between. The CDR3 protein is CASSLGLYEQYF. CDR3 nucleotides: TGTGCCAGCAGTTTAGGGTTGTACGAGCAGTACTTC.

This clone was counted a few times. J is TRBJ2-2 and V is TRBV10-3; 14 bases are a match to TRBD2. The CDR3 sequence is 16 residues long. V was clipped by 10 bases and J by 2 bases; unmatched bases: 6. CDR1 is ENHRY, CDR2 SYGVKD, per germline. CDR3 sequence (DNA): TGTGCCACGGGACTAGCGGGAGAGCGCAACACCGGGGAGCTGTTTTTT. It yields the protein CATGLAGERNTGELFF.

The rearrangement joins TRBV27 to TRBJ1-1; 10 bases are a match to TRBD1. With V trimmed by 2 bases and J by 0 bases, 3 bases remained unmatched. Germline V lookup: CDR1 MNHEY, CDR2 SMNVEV (reference sequence). CDR3 size: 16 residues. In DNA, the CDR3 is TGTGCCAGCAGTTTAAGGACAGGGGGATTGAACACTGAAGCTTTCTTT. Translation: CASSLRTGGLNTEAFF.

The chain carries TRBV3-1 (or the pseudogene TRBV3-2) and TRBJ2-7, with a possible D match to TRBD2 (6 bases). Germline V gene data show CDR1 as LGHDT and CDR2 as YNNKEL (reference sequence). Between the trimmed V and J ends, which lost 0 bases and 0 bases, there was a span of 15 bases. The CDR3 contains 17 residues. CDR3 bases: TGTGCCAGCAGCCAAGATTCGGGGGACGGAGACTCCTACGAGCAGTACTTC. It encodes CASSQDSGDGDSYEQYF.

The chain uses TRBV30 and TRBJ2-1, with 10 bases identical to TRBD1. Germline V gene sequence: CDR1 GTSNPN, CDR2 SVGIG (reference sequence). This CDR3 comprises 11 residues. With V trimmed by 0 bases and J by 15 bases, 2 bases remained unmatched. CDR3 in amino acids: CAWSVGQGRFF. CDR3 coding DNA: TGTGCCTGGAGTGTGGGACAGGGGAGGTTCTTC.

V gene TRBV18 combines with J gene TRBJ2-5, with unresolved D. The V gene lost 9 bases and the J gene lost 3 bases, with 14 bases spanning the gap. The CDR3 sequence is 13 residues long. Germline-derived CDR1 and CDR2 are KGHSH and LQKENI. The CDR3 sequence is CASTDPAEETQYF. The CDR3 region has the DNA TGTGCCAGTACGGACCCGGCCGAAGAGACCCAGTACTTC.

This clone was detected only a few times. The gene calls are TRBV11-3 and TRBJ2-6, with D possibly being TRBD1 (5 bases). The CDR3 is 16 residues long. Germline assignment: CDR1 SGHNT and CDR2 YENEEA. V lost 5 bases and J 0 bases, leaving 11 bases between the germline ends. CDR3 in amino acids: CASSLGHSSGANVLTF. The DNA for the CDR3 is TGTGCCAGCAGCCTAGGACACAGCTCTGGGGCCAACGTCCTGACTTTC.

This clone was seen just once. The rearrangement links TRBV7-3 to TRBJ1-2; D not resolved. The CDR3 covers 15 residues. Germline V gives CDR1 SGHTA, CDR2 FQGTGA. Trimming removed 5 bases from V and 6 bases from J, with 19 bases in between. CDR3 in amino acids: CASSPSRGGNDGYTF. The CDR3 DNA sequence: TGTGCCAGCAGCCCATCTCGGGGAGGGAACGATGGCTACACCTTC. The whole variable domain, remainder taken from reference TRBV7-3 and TRBJ1-2, is GAGVSQTPSNKVTEKGKYVELRCDPISGHTALYWYRQSLGQGPEFLIYFQGTGAADDSGLPNDRFFAVRPEGSVSTLKIQRTERGDSAVYLCASSPSRGGNDGYTFGSGTRLTVV.

The chain employs TRBV7-9 and TRBJ1-1; D is uncertain. The CDR3 loop spans 13 amino acids. Trimming pared 5 bases from V and 4 bases from J, leaving 11 bases between. The germline gives CDR1 SEHNR, CDR2 FQNEAQ (reference sequence). The CDR3 coding sequence is TGTGCCAGCAGCCCCAGTGGTAGCACTGAAGCTTTCTTT. Protein sequence: CASSPSGSTEAFF.

V gene TRBV5-5 combines with J gene TRBJ2-3; 8 positions match TRBD2. The germline gives CDR1 SGHKS, CDR2 YYEKEE (reference sequence). The CDR3 sequence is 17 residues long. V dropped 1 base and J dropped 0; count of bases not matched to a gene: 7. The CDR3 DNA follows: TGTGCCAGCAGCTTGTTTATCACTAGCGGAAGCACAGATACGCAGTATTTT. Its protein is CASSLFITSGSTDTQYF.

This clone was detected only once. This sequence joins TRBV7-6 and TRBJ1-2; TRBD1 matches at 9 bases. This CDR3 comprises 14 residues. Germline loops: CDR1 SGHVS, CDR2 FNYEAQ. Trimming cost V 5 bases and J 7 bases; bases outside gene matches: 8. The DNA for the CDR3 is TGTGCCAGCAGCAAAAGACAGGGGGAAGGTGGCTACACCTTC. Protein: CASSKRQGEGGYTF. The variable domain in full, completed from reference TRBV7-6 and TRBJ1-2, reads GAGVSQSPRYKVTKRGQDVALRCDPISGHVSLYWYRQALGQGPEFLTYFNYEAQQDKSGLPNDRFSAERPEGSISTLTIQRTEQRDSAMYRCASSKRQGEGGYTFGSGTRLTVV.

CDR3: CASSLGLTGNYGYTF. The CDR3 DNA follows: TGTGCCAGCAGCTTAGGACTAACAGGCAACTATGGCTACACCTTC. The V gene is TRBV9, the J gene TRBJ1-2; D possibly corresponds to TRBD1 (5 bases). Germline assignment: CDR1 SGDLS and CDR2 YYNGEE. V was clipped by 4 bases and J by 2 bases, with 15 bases between them. The CDR3 extends over 15 amino acids.

Concerning this clone: The sample has other DNA sequences that encode this CDR3 too. V is TRBV12-3 or TRBV12-4 and J is TRBJ1-5; no reliable D call. The CDR3 consists of 12 residues. The germline V and J ends were trimmed by 4 bases and 2 bases, with 3 bases remaining between them. The CDR3 spells CASSSGNQPQHF. CDR3 DNA: TGTGCCAGCAGTTCTGGCAATCAGCCCCAGCATTTT.

This sequence joins TRBV2 and TRBJ2-1; 7 bases align to TRBD2. Germline values: CDR1 SNHLY, CDR2 FYNNEI. V shed 8 bases and J 4 bases; nucleotides not matched to a gene: 5. CDR3 length: 13 amino acids. The CDR3 protein is CASPTSRYNEQFF. CDR3 DNA: TGTGCCAGCCCGACTAGCAGATACAATGAGCAGTTCTTC.

Here the CDR3 DNA reads TGCGCCAGCAGCCCCGAGCATGGTTGGTCCCCCCAAGATACGCAGTATTTT. This translates into CASSPEHGWSPQDTQYF. V gene TRBV5-1 combines with J gene TRBJ2-3; no clear D gene. This CDR3 region has 17 residues. The germline gives CDR1 SGHRS, CDR2 YFSETQ. Trimming cost V 4 bases and J 5 bases, with 23 bases left between them.

V gene TRBV5-3 combines with J gene TRBJ1-3; no firm D call. TRBV5-3 is marked as an open reading frame, function uncertain. Trimming shortened V by 1 base and J by 0 bases, and 32 bases separated the two germline ends. The CDR3 has 23 residues. The CDR3 DNA follows: TGTGCCAGAAGCTTGTTCCGGGCGAAGAGACTGGAACTAAGGAAATCCTCTGGAAACACCATATATTTT. It is translated as CARSLFRAKRLELRKSSGNTIYF.

V gene TRBV5-1 combines with J gene TRBJ2-3; D is perhaps TRBD2 (5 bases). V dropped 6 bases and J dropped 3 bases, with 14 bases sitting between them. Looked up from germline, CDR1 is SGHRS and CDR2 is YFSETQ. The CDR3 is made up of 14 amino acids. Written as DNA, the CDR3 is TGCGCCAGCACCAACGCGTGGAGGACAGATACGCAGTATTTT. Translating it yields CASTNAWRTDTQYF.

This clone turned up a few times. The V and J genes are TRBV13 and TRBJ1-3, with a tentative D call TRBD1 (5 bases). Trimming cost V 4 bases and J 1 base, with 11 bases left between them. This CDR3 has 15 amino acids. Germline-derived CDR1 and CDR2 are PRHDT and FYEKMQ (reference sequence). The CDR3 is CASSSRQPSGNTIYF. In nucleotides, the CDR3 is TGTGCCAGCAGCTCCCGACAGCCTTCTGGAAACACCATATATTTT.